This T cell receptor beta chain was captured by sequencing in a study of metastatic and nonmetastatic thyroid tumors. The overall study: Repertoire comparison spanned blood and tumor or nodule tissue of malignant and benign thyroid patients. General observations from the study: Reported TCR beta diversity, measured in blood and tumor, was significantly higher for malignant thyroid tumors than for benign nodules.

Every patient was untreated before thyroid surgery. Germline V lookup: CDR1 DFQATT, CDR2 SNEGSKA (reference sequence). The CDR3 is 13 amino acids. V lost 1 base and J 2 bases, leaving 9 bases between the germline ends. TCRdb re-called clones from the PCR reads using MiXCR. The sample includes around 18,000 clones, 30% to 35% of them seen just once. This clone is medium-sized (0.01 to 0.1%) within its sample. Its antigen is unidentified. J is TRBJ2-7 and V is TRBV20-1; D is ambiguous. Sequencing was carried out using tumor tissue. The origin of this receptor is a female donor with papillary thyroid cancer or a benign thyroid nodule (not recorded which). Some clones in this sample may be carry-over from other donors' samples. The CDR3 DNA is TGCAGTGCTAGAGTTAGGCAGGCCTACGAGCAGTACTTC. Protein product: CSARVRQAYEQYF.